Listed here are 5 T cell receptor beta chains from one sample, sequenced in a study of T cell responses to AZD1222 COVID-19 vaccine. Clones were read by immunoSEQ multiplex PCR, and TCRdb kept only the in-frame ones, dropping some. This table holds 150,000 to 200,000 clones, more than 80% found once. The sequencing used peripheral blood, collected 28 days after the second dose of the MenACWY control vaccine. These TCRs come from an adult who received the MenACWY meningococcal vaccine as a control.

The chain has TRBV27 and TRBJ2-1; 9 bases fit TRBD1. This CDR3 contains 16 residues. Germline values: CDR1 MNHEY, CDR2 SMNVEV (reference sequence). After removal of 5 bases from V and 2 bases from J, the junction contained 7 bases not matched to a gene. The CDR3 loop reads CASSPSGTGTYNEQFF. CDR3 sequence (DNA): TGTGCCAGCAGTCCCTCCGGGACAGGGACCTACAATGAGCAGTTCTTC.

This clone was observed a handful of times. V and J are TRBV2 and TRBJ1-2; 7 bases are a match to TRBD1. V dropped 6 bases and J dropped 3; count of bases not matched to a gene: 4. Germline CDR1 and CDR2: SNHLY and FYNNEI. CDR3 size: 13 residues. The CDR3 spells CASSLRGDYGYTF. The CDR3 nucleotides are TGTGCCAGCAGCCTCAGGGGGGACTATGGCTACACCTTC.

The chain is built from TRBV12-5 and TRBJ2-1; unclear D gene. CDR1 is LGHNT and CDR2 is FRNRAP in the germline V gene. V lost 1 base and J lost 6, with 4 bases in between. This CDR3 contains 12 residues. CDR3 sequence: CASGLGANEQFF. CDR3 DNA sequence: TGTGCTAGTGGTTTGGGGGCCAATGAGCAGTTCTTC.

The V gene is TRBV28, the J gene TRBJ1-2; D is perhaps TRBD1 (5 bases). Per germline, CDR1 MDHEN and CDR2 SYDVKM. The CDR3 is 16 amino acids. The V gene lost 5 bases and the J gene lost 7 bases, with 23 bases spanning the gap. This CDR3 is CASSPRAGAGWGGYTF. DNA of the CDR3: TGTGCCAGCAGTCCTAGGGCCGGGGCCGGTTGGGGTGGCTACACCTTC.

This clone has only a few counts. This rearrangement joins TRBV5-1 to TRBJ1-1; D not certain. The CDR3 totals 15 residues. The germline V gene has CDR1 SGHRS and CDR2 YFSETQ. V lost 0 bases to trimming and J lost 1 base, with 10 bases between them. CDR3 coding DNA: TGCGCCAGCAGCTTGGTTAATGTGGGGAACACTGAAGCTTTCTTT. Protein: CASSLVNVGNTEAFF.